This T cell receptor beta chain was observed in a study of Ad26.COV2.S vaccination and SARS-CoV-2 variants. The method was immunoSEQ multiplex PCR; TCRdb's version includes in-frame clones alone and lacks a portion of them. The data show under 550,000 clones, approximately 90% seen once. The sample's treatment: around 19 received Ad26.COV2.S at low or high dose, single or two shots; 5 received placebo; per-sample allocation not given. Sampling happened 63 days after the first vaccine or placebo injection. Germline CDR1 is SGHRS and CDR2 is YFSETQ. This CDR3 is 15 amino acids long. The germline V and J ends were trimmed by 1 base and 4 bases, with 14 bases remaining between them.

Here the sequenced sample was peripheral blood, taken in a trial of Ad26.COV2.S vaccine versus placebo. The sequence came from a person between 18 and 65 years old who received the Ad26.COV2.S COVID-19 vaccine or a placebo. The chain couples TRBV5-1 to TRBJ1-1; a possible D gene is TRBD1 (5 bases). CDR3 DNA sequence: TGCGCCAGCAGCTTGACTTCCGGAGACAGCACTGAAGCTTTCTTT. As protein: CASSLTSGDSTEAFF. The entire variable domain, with the rest obtained from reference TRBV5-1 and TRBJ1-1, is as follows: KAGVTQTPRYLIKTRGQQVTLSCSPISGHRSVSWYQQTPGQGLQFLFEYFSETQRNKGNFPGRFSGRQFSNSRSEMNVSTLELGDSALYLCASSLTSGDSTEAFFGQGTRLTVV.